This T cell receptor (beta chain) was identified during a study of CD8+CD57+ T cells in acquired aplastic anemia. For the study at large: DNA from sorted CD4+ and CD8+ cells averaged roughly 3.2 ug. Study-wide results and caveats: Between the patient and control groups, CD8+ Simpson's diversity did not differ significantly. Approximately 28 CD8+ CDR3 sequences were shared between patients and controls.

Individuals selected for sequencing had exhibited CD8+CD57+ cell expansion on flow cytometry. At blood sampling, none of the patients had yet received therapy. Profiles of TCR beta VDJ and CDR3 were generated from a genomic DNA template. In TCRdb, the reads were re-called with MiXCR into one record per CDR3 protein. Seen here are 170,000 or so distinct CDR3 sequences, around 63% observed once, and the top ten hold under 55%. Remarks on this clonotype: The target antigen is unknown.

V gave up 4 bases and J gave up 7 bases, with 15 bases separating them. Germline-derived CDR1 and CDR2 are SGDLS and YYNGEE. This CDR3 comprises 15 residues. The sample consisted of sorted CD4+, CD8+, or CD8+CD57+ T cells (not recorded which) from PBMCs. The rearrangement links TRBV9 to TRBJ1-6, with D perhaps TRBD1 (5 bases). The source is a human donor with aplastic anemia. In DNA, the CDR3 is TGTGCCAGCAGCCCGAAACCGGGACCGAATTCACCCCTCCACTTT. It translates to CASSPKPGPNSPLHF.